This T cell receptor beta chain was obtained from a study of blood T cell repertoires in COVID-19. Across the study: Some COVID-19 samples were acute and others convalescent; all came from the United States, Italy and Spain. Sample material is recorded as cDNA or gDNA derived from T cells, B-cell-depleted T cells, or PBMCs.

Using immunoSEQ multiplex PCR, the repertoire was profiled, and TCRdb retains in-frame clones only, with some absent. Of some 74,000 clones in the sample, 70% to 90% were seen once. CDR3 length equals 14 residues. Germline V CDR1 and CDR2: SGHRS, YFSETQ. V lost 4 bases and J lost 0, with 11 bases in between. This receptor was taken from an elderly woman with acute or convalescent COVID-19. The chain recombines TRBV5-1 with TRBJ2-7; the D is unclear. The specimen sequenced was peripheral blood. For the CDR3, the DNA is TGCGCCAGCAGCCCGGTGGGCATCTCCTACGAGCAGTACTTC. Protein sequence: CASSPVGISYEQYF.